Sample share makes the clone carrying this TCR beta chain medium-sized. Its specificity is unknown. This sample was included in a study of liver allograft versus peripheral blood T cells. The wider study: Recipients' peripheral blood supplied the T cell receptor repertoires against which those in transplanted livers were compared.

V gave up 1 base and J gave up 6 bases, with 12 bases separating them. The CDR3 totals 13 residues. CDR1 DFQATT and CDR2 SNEGSKA come from the germline V gene (reference sequence). One entry per CDR3 protein results from TCRdb running MiXCR on the reads. The repertoire holds about 5,600 distinct CDR3 sequences, with 12% to 15% as singletons. Regarding the study as a whole: There were reportedly differences between T cell receptor repertoires inside liver allografts and those in peripheral blood.

This chain links TRBV20-1 with TRBJ1-1; tentative D call: TRBD1 (5 bases). This TCR derives from a human patient who had a liver transplant. A subset of T cells may come from the graft donor. CDR3 amino acids: CSARGRGRAEAFF. CDR3 bases: TGCAGTGCTAGAGGGCGGGGGAGGGCTGAAGCTTTCTTT.